These 5 T cell receptor beta chains share one sample of origin, sequenced in a study of Ad26.COV2.S vaccination and SARS-CoV-2 variants. The treatment here: some 20 received Ad26.COV2.S at low or high dose, single or two shots; a few received placebo; per-sample allocation not given. At day 63 after the first vaccine or placebo injection, samples were drawn. The data were produced by immunoSEQ multiplex PCR, yet TCRdb's version contains in-frame clones alone and is incomplete. The sample gives under 300,000 clones, about 83% of which show up once; roughly 3% is in the top ten. The starting material was peripheral blood, obtained in a trial of Ad26.COV2.S vaccine versus placebo. These receptors originate from a person aged 18 to 65 who received the Ad26.COV2.S COVID-19 vaccine or a placebo.

This chain joins TRBV23-1 and TRBJ1-5; the match to TRBD1 covers 7 bases. TRBV23-1 counts as an open reading frame of uncertain function. This CDR3 has 15 amino acids. The V gene end was trimmed by 0 bases and the J gene end by 5 bases; junction bases not matched to a gene: 4. CDR3 loop: CASSQSGGGDQPQHF. CDR3 bases: TGCGCCAGCAGTCAATCAGGAGGGGGCGATCAGCCCCAGCATTTT.

The rearrangement uses TRBV5-4 and TRBJ2-5; TRBD1 or TRBD2 may be the D gene (5 bases each). The V end was cut by 2 bases, the J end by 0 bases, with 11 bases between. The CDR3 consists of 15 residues. In germline, CDR1 is SGHNT, CDR2 YYREEE (reference sequence). The CDR3 sequence: CASSLVLGHQETQYF. The CDR3 nucleotides read TGTGCCAGCAGCTTAGTGCTGGGACACCAAGAGACCCAGTACTTC. The entire variable domain, with the rest obtained from reference TRBV5-4 and TRBJ2-5, is as follows: ETGVTQSPTHLIKTRGQQVTLRCSSQSGHNTVSWYQQALGQGPQFIFQYYREEENGRGNFPPRFSGLQFPNYSSELNVNALELDDSALYLCASSLVLGHQETQYFGPGTRLLVL.

The rearrangement joins TRBV6-2 or TRBV6-3 to TRBJ2-3; 8 bases line up with TRBD2. V gave up 2 bases and J gave up 2 bases; unmatched junction bases: 3. CDR1 is MNHEY, CDR2 SVGEGT, per germline. The CDR3 has 15 amino acids. The CDR3 DNA reads as TGTGCCAGCAGTTACGTACTAGCGGTCACAGATACGCAGTATTTT. As protein: CASSYVLAVTDTQYF.

The chain combines TRBV7-2 with TRBJ2-1; the match to TRBD2 covers 11 bases. V lost 5 bases and J lost 2; bases outside the gene matches: 2. The CDR3 contains 15 residues. CDR1 and CDR2 (germline): SGHTA, FQGNSA. The CDR3 sequence: CASSRSGGAYNEQFF. CDR3 nucleotide sequence: TGTGCCAGCAGCCGTAGCGGGGGGGCCTACAATGAGCAGTTCTTC.

V and J are TRBV27 and TRBJ2-2, with D perhaps TRBD1 (5 bases). This CDR3 is built from 16 residues. Germline CDR1 MNHEY, CDR2 SMNVEV (reference sequence). V gave up 5 bases and J gave up 3 bases, with 16 bases separating them. CDR3 sequence reads: CASSQFPGWDTGELFF. Written as DNA, the CDR3 is TGTGCCAGCAGTCAATTCCCAGGGTGGGACACCGGGGAGCTGTTTTTT.